This TCR beta chain was recorded in a study of blood T cell repertoires in COVID-19. The length of the CDR3 is 16 residues. V lost 4 bases to trimming and J lost 5 bases; unmatched junction nucleotides: 7. Looked up from germline, CDR1 is LNHDA and CDR2 is SQIVND (reference sequence). Measured with immunoSEQ multiplex PCR; TCRdb has only the in-frame clones, and not every one. The data hold about 410,000 clones, with roughly 91% observed a single time. Input material: PBMCs or T cells enriched from blood (not recorded which). The TCR comes from a man in his late teens or twenties who had recovered from COVID-19. This chain links TRBV19 with TRBJ2-7; TRBD2 matches 14 bases. CDR3 sequence reads: CASSKGGTSGRNEQYF. In DNA, the CDR3 is TGTGCCAGTAGTAAGGGGGGGACTAGCGGGAGAAACGAGCAGTACTTC.